Presented here are 21 T cell receptor beta chains from one specimen sequenced in a study of T-cell memory formation after mild COVID-19. Via MiXCR, TCRdb re-called the 5' RACE reads, giving one row per CDR3 protein. This sample has 350,000 to 500,000 distinct CDR3 sequences, with more than 20% found just once. The specimen sequenced was PBMCs or a T cell subset sorted from them (not recorded which). Receptors were obtained from an adult woman who had mild COVID-19 (a few samples of this study predate the infection). Cell type and time point are not known.

This chain uses TRBV7-9 with TRBJ1-1; D is possibly TRBD1 (6 bases). The CDR3 is 15 residues long. The V end was cut by 7 bases, the J end by 5 bases, with 20 bases between. The V gene's germline CDR1 is SEHNR and CDR2 FQNEAQ (reference sequence). CDR3 DNA: TGTGCCAGCACCCTCGTGGGGGCGGGGTTAACTGAAGCTTTCTTT. Its translation: CASTLVGAGLTEAFF.

The chain couples TRBV30 to TRBJ2-2; 11 bases line up with TRBD2. J was trimmed by 0 bases and V by 5 bases; bases with no gene match: 5. The length of the CDR3 is 16 residues. Looked up from germline, CDR1 is GTSNPN and CDR2 is SVGIG (reference sequence). CDR3 coding DNA: TGTGCCTGGGGCAGACTAGCGGGGTCGAACACCGGGGAGCTGTTTTTT. This translates into CAWGRLAGSNTGELFF.

The J gene is TRBJ1-5, the V gene TRBV6-5, with D possibly TRBD1 on 6 matching bases. Germline CDR1 MNHEY, CDR2 SVGAGI. This CDR3 is built from 16 residues. Trimming took 5 bases from V and 2 from J, leaving 16 bases between them. CDR3 protein: CASSVSHRAGNQPQHF. CDR3 DNA sequence: TGTGCCAGCAGTGTTTCTCACAGGGCGGGCAATCAGCCCCAGCATTTT.

V and J are TRBV6-2 or TRBV6-3 and TRBJ2-1, with 10 positions matching TRBD2. Germline CDR1 MNHEY, CDR2 SVGEGT. The CDR3 contains 16 residues. After removal of 4 bases from V and 7 bases from J, the junction contained 10 bases not matched to a gene. CDR3 nucleotide sequence: TGTGCCAGCAGTTCCAACCTAGCGGGAGCAGTAAATGAGCAGTTCTTC. Translating gives CASSSNLAGAVNEQFF.

The rearrangement uses TRBV15 and TRBJ1-2; weak D call: TRBD1 (6 bases). Germline CDR1 and CDR2: LNHNV and YYDKDF (reference sequence). The CDR3 length is 14 residues. V lost 5 bases, J lost 8 bases, and 18 bases lay in between. CDR3 region: CATSWGSTGRGYTF. In nucleotides, the CDR3 is TGTGCCACCAGCTGGGGTAGCACAGGGAGAGGCTACACCTTC.

The V and J genes are TRBV5-1 and TRBJ2-6; unclear D gene. From germline, CDR1 is SGHRS and CDR2 YFSETQ. Deletions cut 1 base from V and 1 base from J, with 21 bases between. The CDR3 length is 20 residues. CDR3 bases: TGCGCCAGCAGCTTGAGCAAAGGGTCTGCCCTGGATTCTGGGGCCAACGTCCTGACTTTC. It encodes CASSLSKGSALDSGANVLTF. Full variable domain (outside the CDR3, taken from reference TRBV5-1 and TRBJ2-6): KAGVTQTPRYLIKTRGQQVTLSCSPISGHRSVSWYQQTPGQGLQFLFEYFSETQRNKGNFPGRFSGRQFSNSRSEMNVSTLELGDSALYLCASSLSKGSALDSGANVLTFGAGSRLTVL.

This clonotype was picked up a small number of times. The rearrangement uses TRBV7-2 and TRBJ2-1; 10 bases agree with TRBD2. Trimming at V came to 5 bases and at J to 4 bases, leaving 5 bases not matched to a gene. This CDR3 contains 15 residues. The V gene's germline CDR1 is SGHTA and CDR2 FQGNSA. CDR3 residues: CASSAASGRYNEQFF. In nucleotides, the CDR3 is TGTGCCAGCAGCGCCGCTAGCGGGAGATACAATGAGCAGTTCTTC.

In nucleotides, the CDR3 is TGCGCCAGCAGCCAAGTTGCCGGGGGTACCGGAGAGACCCAGTACTTC. This gives the protein CASSQVAGGTGETQYF. The V call is TRBV4-3, the J call TRBJ2-5; weak D call: TRBD2 (6 bases). Trimming cost V 1 base and J 4 bases, with 16 bases left between them. Germline assignment: CDR1 LGHNA and CDR2 YSLEER. This CDR3 comprises 16 residues.

The V and J genes are TRBV2 and TRBJ2-3, with D possibly being TRBD2 (6 bases). Germline lookup yields CDR1 SNHLY and CDR2 FYNNEI. V dropped 3 bases and J dropped 0 bases, with 13 bases sitting between them. This CDR3 region has 16 residues. CDR3 sequence reads: CASSDTFRGSTDTQYF. CDR3 DNA sequence: TGTGCCAGCAGTGATACGTTCCGGGGGAGCACAGATACGCAGTATTTT.

Points on this clonotype: A junction end diverges from the germline sequence, so it may reflect a read error. The chain has TRBV4-3 and TRBJ2-7; 7 bases match TRBD2. The V gene's germline CDR1 is LGHNA and CDR2 YSLEER. The CDR3 contains 14 residues. CDR3 nucleotide sequence: TGCGCCATCAGCCAAGACGGTGGCGGGAGAGAGCAGTACTTC. Protein: CAISQDGGGREQYF.

The chain links TRBV24-1 to TRBJ2-3; 11 bases match TRBD2. The germline CDR1 and CDR2 sequences are KGHDR and SFDVKD. Germline trimming cut 4 bases from V and 2 bases from J; bases unmatched to any gene: 7. CDR3 size: 17 residues. As DNA, the CDR3 is TGTGCCACCAGTGACAACCAGGGACTAGCGGACACAGATACGCAGTATTTT. Protein: CATSDNQGLADTDTQYF.

The chain joins TRBV20-1 to TRBJ2-7; 7 nucleotides match TRBD2. The CDR3 is made up of 14 amino acids. Germline CDR1 and CDR2: DFQATT and SNEGSKA (reference sequence). J gave up 4 bases and V 6 bases, and 12 bases lay outside the gene matches. The CDR3 region has the DNA TGCAGTGCCCCCCCTAGCGGTCGGTTGTACGAGCAGTACTTC. Protein sequence: CSAPPSGRLYEQYF.

CDR3 sequence: CASSLGDGENTGELFF. CDR3 in DNA: TGTGCCAGCAGCTTGGGGGACGGAGAGAACACCGGGGAGCTGTTTTTT. The chain joins TRBV5-5 to TRBJ2-2; D is perhaps TRBD1 or TRBD2 (5 bases each). V shed 0 bases and J shed 1 base, with 10 bases lying between them. The germline V gene has CDR1 SGHKS and CDR2 YYEKEE (reference sequence). This CDR3 has 16 residues.

This clonotype was counted between two and nine times. V usage is TRBV7-9 and J usage is TRBJ2-1; D perhaps matches TRBD1 (6 bases). CDR3 length: 17 residues. Trimming cost V 5 bases and J 5 bases, with 22 bases left between them. Germline V gene lookup returns CDR1 SEHNR and CDR2 FQNEAQ (reference sequence). The CDR3 region is CASSPRGGTQGHNEQFF. The DNA of the CDR3 is TGTGCCAGCAGCCCGAGAGGTGGGACACAGGGCCACAATGAGCAGTTCTTC.

This clonotype was observed a few times. The rearrangement links TRBV12-3 or TRBV12-4 to TRBJ2-7, with D unresolved. The CDR3 is made up of 15 amino acids. Trimming pared 5 bases from V and 4 bases from J, leaving 18 bases between. CDR3 bases: TGTGCCAGCAGTCGTCGGCAAACGGACGGATACGAGCAGTACTTC. The encoded protein is CASSRRQTDGYEQYF.

The V gene is TRBV20-1, the J gene TRBJ2-5; the match to TRBD2 covers 12 bases. In germline, CDR1 is DFQATT, CDR2 SNEGSKA (reference sequence). The CDR3 spans 15 residues. Trimming removed 6 bases from V and 1 base from J; junction bases left unmatched: 6. The DNA of the CDR3 is TGCAGTGCCAAGCTAGCGGGGGGGCGCCAAGAGACCCAGTACTTC. Translating it yields CSAKLAGGRQETQYF.

This clonotype was found a few times. The chain couples TRBV7-9 to TRBJ1-2; D not resolved. In germline, CDR1 is SEHNR, CDR2 FQNEAQ (reference sequence). Trimming removed 7 bases at V and 4 bases at J, with 10 bases between. The CDR3 is 12 residues long. Here the CDR3 DNA reads TGTGCCAGCACCCATATGGCCTATGGCTACACCTTC. Protein product: CASTHMAYGYTF.

This clonotype was counted between two and nine times. The chain employs TRBV21-1 and TRBJ1-2; the table gives TRBD1 as D, unverified against the DNA. TRBV21-1 is classified as a pseudogene. The CDR3 covers 17 residues. The CDR3, as DNA: TGTGCCAGCAGCAAATGCCGCCGGGACAGGGGTGGCTATGGCTACACCTTC. Protein sequence: CASSKCRRDRGGYGYTF.

There are a few counts of this clonotype. This chain uses TRBV9 with TRBJ2-7; D might be TRBD1 or TRBD2, each matching 5 bases. Germline V gene sequence: CDR1 SGDLS, CDR2 YYNGEE. This CDR3 spans 13 amino acids. The V end was cut by 0 bases, the J end by 7 bases, with 11 bases between. Here the CDR3 reads CASSVGWGFEQYF. CDR3 nucleotides: TGTGCCAGCAGCGTAGGTTGGGGGTTTGAGCAGTACTTC.

The chain couples TRBV5-6 to TRBJ1-1; 11 nucleotides agree with TRBD1. CDR1 is SGHDT and CDR2 is YYEEEE in the germline V gene. The CDR3 spans 16 residues. Unmatched junction bases numbered 5, after V lost 2 bases and J lost 2 bases. CDR3 sequence (DNA): TGTGCCAGCAGCTTATATGGACAGGGGGCCAACACTGAAGCTTTCTTT. This gives the protein CASSLYGQGANTEAFF.

This clonotype was seen a handful of times. In DNA form, the CDR3 reads TGCGCCAGCAGCCCTGGCAGGTTCTTGAACACTGAAGCTTTCTTT. As protein: CASSPGRFLNTEAFF. J is TRBJ1-1 and V is TRBV5-1; D ambiguous. The V and J ends lost 4 bases and 0 bases respectively, with 13 bases between them. The CDR3 sequence is 15 residues long. Germline V CDR1 and CDR2: SGHRS, YFSETQ.